Listed below are T cell receptor beta chains from one sample, sequenced in a study of identifying expanded T cells in peripheral blood. The table came from immunoSEQ multiplex PCR; TCRdb's copy has only in-frame clones and leaves some out. In the table there are about 130,000 clones, less than 90% of which are singletons. Sequenced sample: blood. All receptors come from a person aged 18-70 years in good health. The CDR3 runs from the conserved cysteine through the conserved F or W. A D gene is named only where the DNA matches it firmly. A clone size is listed for some rows: how often the clone was seen (once, few, many), or a class if it is expanded.

d_gene,j_gene,abundance,v_gene,CDR3nt,CDR3aa
TRBD1,TRBJ1-1,-,TRBV4-3,TGCGCCAGCAGCCTTACAGGGGCCATGAACACTGAAGCTTTCTTT,CASSLTGAMNTEAFF
TRBD1,TRBJ2-7,-,TRBV15,TGTGCCACCAGCAGGGACAGGGGGTCGGACGAGCAGTACTTC,CATSRDRGSDEQYF
-,TRBJ2-1,-,TRBV6-6,TGTGCCAGCAGTTACTCGAAGGGTTCTGAGCAGTTCTTC,CASSYSKGSEQFF
TRBD2,TRBJ2-2,-,TRBV10-3,TGTGCCATCAGAGGACTAGCGGGGGGCACCGGGGAGCTGTTTTTT,CAIRGLAGGTGELFF
TRBD1,TRBJ2-3,-,TRBV6-9,TGTGCCAACCCCGGGACAGGGATCGGCACAGATACGCAGTATTTT,CANPGTGIGTDTQYF
TRBD1,TRBJ1-2,-,TRBV20-1,TGCAGTGCCTTGACAGGGGATGGTTACACCTTC,CSALTGDGYTF
-,TRBJ2-7,-,TRBV5-1,TGCGCCAGCAGCCCCGTGACGTTACCAGGGCACGAGCAGTACTTC,CASSPVTLPGHEQYF
TRBD2,TRBJ2-4,-,TRBV28,TGTGCCAGTGGTGAGAGCGGGACGGGCGGGTACTTC,CASGESGTGGYF
-,TRBJ2-1,-,TRBV6-6,TGTGCCAGCAGCATGGGGGGTGTGTCCTACAATGAGCAGTTCTTC,CASSMGGVSYNEQFF
TRBD1,TRBJ1-4,-,TRBV4-3,TGCGCCAGCAGTCCGGGACAGGAGGCTGAAAAACTGTTTTTT,CASSPGQEAEKLFF
TRBD1,TRBJ2-5,-,TRBV7-3,TGTGCCAGCAGCTTAACTGGGACAGGAGGGGAGACCCAGTACTTC,CASSLTGTGGETQYF
-,TRBJ1-4,once,TRBV29-1,TGCAGCGTTGCCAGTAAGGGCGAAAAACTGTTTTTT,CSVASKGEKLFF